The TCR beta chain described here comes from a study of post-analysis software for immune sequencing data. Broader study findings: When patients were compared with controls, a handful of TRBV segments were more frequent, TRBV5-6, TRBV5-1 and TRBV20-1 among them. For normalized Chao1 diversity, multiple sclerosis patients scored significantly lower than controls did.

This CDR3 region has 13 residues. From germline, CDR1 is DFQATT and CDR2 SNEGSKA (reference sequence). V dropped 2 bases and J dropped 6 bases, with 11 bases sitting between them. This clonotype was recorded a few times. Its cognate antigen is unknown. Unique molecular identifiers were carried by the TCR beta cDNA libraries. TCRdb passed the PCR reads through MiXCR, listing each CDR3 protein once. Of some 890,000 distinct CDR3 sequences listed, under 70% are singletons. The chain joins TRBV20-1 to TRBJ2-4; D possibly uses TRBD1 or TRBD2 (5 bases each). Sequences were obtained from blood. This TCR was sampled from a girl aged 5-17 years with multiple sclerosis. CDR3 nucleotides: TGCAGTGCTAGATTGGGACCGACAAACATTCAGTACTTC. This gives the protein CSARLGPTNIQYF.